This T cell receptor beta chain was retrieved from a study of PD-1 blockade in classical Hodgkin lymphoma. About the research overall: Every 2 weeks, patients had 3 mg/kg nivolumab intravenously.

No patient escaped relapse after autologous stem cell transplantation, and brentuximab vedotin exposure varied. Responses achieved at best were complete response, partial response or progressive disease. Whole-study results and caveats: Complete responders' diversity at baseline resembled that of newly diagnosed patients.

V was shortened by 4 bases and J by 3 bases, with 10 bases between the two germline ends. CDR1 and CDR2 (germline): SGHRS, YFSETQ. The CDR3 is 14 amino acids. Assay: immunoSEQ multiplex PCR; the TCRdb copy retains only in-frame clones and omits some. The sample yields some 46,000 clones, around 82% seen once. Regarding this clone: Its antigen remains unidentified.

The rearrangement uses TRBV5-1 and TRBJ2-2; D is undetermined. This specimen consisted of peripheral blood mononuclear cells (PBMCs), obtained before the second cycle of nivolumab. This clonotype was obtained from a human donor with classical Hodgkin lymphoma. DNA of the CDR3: TGCGCCAGCAGCCCACGGCCTGACACCGGGGAGCTGTTTTTT. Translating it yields CASSPRPDTGELFF.